The present TCR beta chain was sequenced within a study of Tregs in tolerant kidney transplant recipients. This CDR3 is 12 amino acids long. Trimming took off 1 base at V and 8 bases at J, with 8 bases between the two ends. Germline values: CDR1 SEHNR, CDR2 FQNEAQ (reference sequence). TCRdb's table, derived via immunoSEQ multiplex PCR, lists solely in-frame clones and lacks some. The sample carries around 230,000 clones, about 80% recorded once. Points on this clone: Antigen unknown.

Whole-study findings and limits: No direct test of biological reproducibility was done here.

This sequence joins TRBV7-9 and TRBJ1-2; D may be TRBD1 (6 bases). This TCR came from a human donor in good health. Material for sequencing was CD4+ T cells from blood. The CDR3: CASSLGGRGYTF. Here the CDR3 DNA reads TGTGCCAGCAGCTTAGGGGGGCGCGGCTACACCTTC.